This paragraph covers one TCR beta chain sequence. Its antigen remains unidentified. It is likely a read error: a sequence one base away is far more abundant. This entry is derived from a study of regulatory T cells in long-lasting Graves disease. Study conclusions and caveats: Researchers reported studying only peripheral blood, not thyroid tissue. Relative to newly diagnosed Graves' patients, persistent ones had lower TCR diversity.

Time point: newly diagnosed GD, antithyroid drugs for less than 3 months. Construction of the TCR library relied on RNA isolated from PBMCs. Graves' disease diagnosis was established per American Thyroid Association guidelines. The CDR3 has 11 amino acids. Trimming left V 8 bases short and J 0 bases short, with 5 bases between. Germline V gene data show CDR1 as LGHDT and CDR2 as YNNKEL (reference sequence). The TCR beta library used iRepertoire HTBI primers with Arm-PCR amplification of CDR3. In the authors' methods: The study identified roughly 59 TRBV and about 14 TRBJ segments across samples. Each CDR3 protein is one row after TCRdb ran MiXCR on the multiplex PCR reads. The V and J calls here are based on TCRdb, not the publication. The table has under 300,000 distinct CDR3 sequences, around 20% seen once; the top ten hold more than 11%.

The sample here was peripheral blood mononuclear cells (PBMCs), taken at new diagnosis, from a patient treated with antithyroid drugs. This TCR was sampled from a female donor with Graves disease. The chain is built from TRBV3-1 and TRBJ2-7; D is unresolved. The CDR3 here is CASGPSYEQYF. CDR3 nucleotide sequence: TGTGCCAGCGGCCCCTCCTACGAGCAGTACTTC.